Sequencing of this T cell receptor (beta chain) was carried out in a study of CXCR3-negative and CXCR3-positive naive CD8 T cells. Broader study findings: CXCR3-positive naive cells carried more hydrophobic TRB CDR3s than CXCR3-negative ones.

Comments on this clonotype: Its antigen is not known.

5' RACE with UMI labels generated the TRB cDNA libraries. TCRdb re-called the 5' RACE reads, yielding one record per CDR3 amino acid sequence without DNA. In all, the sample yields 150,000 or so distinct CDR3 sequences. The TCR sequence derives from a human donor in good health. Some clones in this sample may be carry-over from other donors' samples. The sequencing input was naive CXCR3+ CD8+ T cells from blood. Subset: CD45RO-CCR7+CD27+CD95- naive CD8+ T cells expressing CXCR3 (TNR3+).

The CDR3 spells CASNPGANTEAFF. The V call is TRBV19, the J call TRBJ1-1; TCRdb returns TRBD1, unconfirmable since there is no DNA. Germline CDR1 is LNHDA and CDR2 is SQIVND (reference sequence). This CDR3 spans 13 amino acids.